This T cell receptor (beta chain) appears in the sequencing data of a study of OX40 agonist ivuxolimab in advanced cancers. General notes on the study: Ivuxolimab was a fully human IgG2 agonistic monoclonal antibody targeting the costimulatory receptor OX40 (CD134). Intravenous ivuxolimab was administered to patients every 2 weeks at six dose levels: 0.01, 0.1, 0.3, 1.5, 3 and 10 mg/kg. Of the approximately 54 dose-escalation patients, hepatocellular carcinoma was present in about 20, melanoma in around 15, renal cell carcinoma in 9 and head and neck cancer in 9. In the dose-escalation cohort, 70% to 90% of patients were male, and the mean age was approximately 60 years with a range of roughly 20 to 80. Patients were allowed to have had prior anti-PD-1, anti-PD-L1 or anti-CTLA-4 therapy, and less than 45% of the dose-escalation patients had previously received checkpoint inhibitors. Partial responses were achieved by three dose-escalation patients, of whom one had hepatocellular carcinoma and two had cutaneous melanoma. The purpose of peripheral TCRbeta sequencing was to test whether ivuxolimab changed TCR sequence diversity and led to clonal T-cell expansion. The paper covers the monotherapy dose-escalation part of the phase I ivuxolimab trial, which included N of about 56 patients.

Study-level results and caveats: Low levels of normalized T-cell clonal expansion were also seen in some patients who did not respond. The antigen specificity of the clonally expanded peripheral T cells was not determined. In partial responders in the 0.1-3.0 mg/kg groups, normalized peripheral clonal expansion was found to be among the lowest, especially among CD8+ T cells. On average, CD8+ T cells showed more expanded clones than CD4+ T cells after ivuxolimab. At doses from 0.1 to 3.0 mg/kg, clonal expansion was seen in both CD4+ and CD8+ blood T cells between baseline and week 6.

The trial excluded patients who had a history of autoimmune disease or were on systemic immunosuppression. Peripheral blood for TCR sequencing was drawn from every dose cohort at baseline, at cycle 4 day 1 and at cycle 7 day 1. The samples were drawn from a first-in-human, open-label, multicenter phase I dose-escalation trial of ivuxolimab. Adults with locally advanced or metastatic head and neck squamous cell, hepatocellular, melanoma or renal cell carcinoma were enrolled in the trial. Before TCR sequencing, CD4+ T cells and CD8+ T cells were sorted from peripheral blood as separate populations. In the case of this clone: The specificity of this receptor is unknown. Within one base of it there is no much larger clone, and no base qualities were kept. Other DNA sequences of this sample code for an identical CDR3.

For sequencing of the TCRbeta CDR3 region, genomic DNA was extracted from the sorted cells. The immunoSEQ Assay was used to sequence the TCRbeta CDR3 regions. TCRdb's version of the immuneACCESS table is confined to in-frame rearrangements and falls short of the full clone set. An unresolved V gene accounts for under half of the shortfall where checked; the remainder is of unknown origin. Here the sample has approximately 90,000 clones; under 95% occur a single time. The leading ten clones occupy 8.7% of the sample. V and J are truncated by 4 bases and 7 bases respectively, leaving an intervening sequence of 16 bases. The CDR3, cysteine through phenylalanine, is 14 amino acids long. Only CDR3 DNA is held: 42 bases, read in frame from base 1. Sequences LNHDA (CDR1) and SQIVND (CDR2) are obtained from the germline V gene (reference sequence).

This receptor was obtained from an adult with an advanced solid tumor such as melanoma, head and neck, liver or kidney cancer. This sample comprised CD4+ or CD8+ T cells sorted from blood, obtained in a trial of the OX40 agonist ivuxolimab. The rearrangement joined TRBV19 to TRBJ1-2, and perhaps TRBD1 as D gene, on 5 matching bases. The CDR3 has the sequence CASSTRPDIRGYTF. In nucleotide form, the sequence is TGTGCCAGTAGTACAAGACCGGACATCCGTGGCTACACCTTC.